Sequencing of this T cell receptor beta chain was carried out in a study of control samples from healthy donors and cancer patients. V was clipped by 3 bases and J by 4 bases, with 11 bases between them. Germline V lookup: CDR1 LNHNV, CDR2 YYDKDF (reference sequence). This CDR3 is built from 14 residues. Some clones are missing from TCRdb's copy, which holds only in-frame ones; the method was immunoSEQ multiplex PCR. The sample contains approximately 40,000 clones, roughly 77% of which appear only once. The rearrangement uses TRBV15 and TRBJ2-3; no definite D call. Material: formalin-fixed, paraffin-embedded tissue. The clonotype originates from a male donor with melanoma. The CDR3 spells CATSRTSGSDTQYF. CDR3 DNA: TGTGCCACCAGCAGGACCTCTGGTTCAGATACGCAGTATTTT.